One sample yielded the 31 T cell receptor beta chains listed below, sequenced in a study of blood T cell repertoires in COVID-19 (dated by TCRdb to 2020 to 2022). To prepare the library, the immunoSEQ multiplex PCR assay was applied. TCRdb re-hosts the immuneACCESS table, in-frame sequences only. Its copies lack some clones; in the studies checked, an unresolved V gene accounts for under half of them, and the cause for the rest is not known. For this sample there are about 85,000 clones; around 89% appear just once. Of the sample, 4.3% is held by the ten largest clones. Material for sequencing was peripheral blood. All receptors derive from an elderly woman with active or convalescent COVID-19.

The chain couples TRBV18 to TRBJ2-7; D gene unclear. The germline CDR1 and CDR2 sequences are KGHSH and LQKENI. Trimming removed 2 bases from V and 3 bases from J, with 11 bases in between. The CDR3 runs 14 residues. CDR3 sequence (DNA): TGTGCCAGCTCACCAGAGAGTAATAGCTACGAGCAGTACTTC. It is translated as CASSPESNSYEQYF.

V usage is TRBV12-3 or TRBV12-4 and J usage is TRBJ1-1, with a weak D call TRBD1 (6 bases). CDR3 length: 13 residues. Trimming removed 6 bases from V and 1 base from J, with 9 bases in between. CDR3: CASRRTANTEAFF. The CDR3 DNA sequence: TGTGCCAGCAGAAGGACAGCGAACACTGAAGCTTTCTTT.

This clone was seen just once. The gene calls are TRBV15 and TRBJ1-1; 10 bases are shared with TRBD1. Per germline, CDR1 LNHNV and CDR2 YYDKDF (reference sequence). The ends lost 3 bases at V and 5 bases at J; junction bases unmatched: 6. The length of the CDR3 is 15 residues. CDR3 nucleotide sequence: TGTGCCACCAGCAGTTGGACAGGGGGTGGGACTGAAGCTTTCTTT. Protein sequence: CATSSWTGGGTEAFF. The complete variable domain, with remaining parts taken from reference TRBV15 and TRBJ1-1, reads DAMVIQNPRYQVTQFGKPVTLSCSQTLNHNVMYWYQQKSSQAPKLLFHYYDKDFNNEADTPDNFQSRRPNTSFCFLDIRSPGLGDTAMYLCATSSWTGGGTEAFFGQGTRLTVV.

V gene TRBV29-1 combines with J gene TRBJ2-7; 8 bases agree with TRBD2. The CDR3 loop spans 14 amino acids. J lost 6 bases, V lost 2 bases, and 9 bases had no gene match. Germline V lookup: CDR1 SQVTM, CDR2 ANQGSEA. CDR3 nucleotide sequence: TGCAGCGTTGAATGGACGGCGGGAGGTTCCGAGCAGTACTTC. Protein sequence: CSVEWTAGGSEQYF.

This chain connects TRBV7-2 to TRBJ2-4; weak D call: TRBD1 (5 bases). CDR1 and CDR2 (germline): SGHTA, FQGNSA. The CDR3 has 14 residues. V was clipped by 1 base and J by 7 bases, with 11 bases between them. DNA for the CDR3: TGTGCCAGCAGCTTAGTCAGGGTGGAGAACATTCAGTACTTC. The encoded protein is CASSLVRVENIQYF. The whole variable domain, filled in from reference TRBV7-2 and TRBJ2-4, reads GAGVSQSPSNKVTEKGKDVELRCDPISGHTALYWYRQSLGQGLEFLIYFQGNSAPDKSGLPSDRFSAERTGGSVSTLTIQRTQQEDSAVYLCASSLVRVENIQYFGAGTRLSVL.

J is TRBJ1-6 and V is TRBV19, with 7 bases lining up with TRBD1. The CDR3 extends over 14 amino acids. The J segment lost 7 bases and the V segment lost 3 bases, leaving 3 bases of the junction unmatched. CDR1 and CDR2 from the germline V gene are LNHDA and SQIVND (reference sequence). CDR3 coding DNA: TGTGCCAGTAGTATTACAGGGGCCAATTCACCCCTCCACTTT. This codes for CASSITGANSPLHF.

The genes are TRBV18 and TRBJ2-4; D possibly corresponds to TRBD1 (5 bases). This CDR3 spans 16 amino acids. CDR1 is KGHSH, CDR2 LQKENI, per germline. Deletions cut 2 bases from V and 6 bases from J, with 17 bases between. As DNA, the CDR3 is TGTGCCAGCTCACCATCGCAGGGCGCAATCACAAACATTCAGTACTTC. Translating it yields CASSPSQGAITNIQYF. Using reference TRBV18 and TRBJ2-4 for the parts outside the CDR3, the full variable domain is NAGVMQNPRHLVRRRGQEARLRCSPMKGHSHVYWYRQLPEEGLKFMVYLQKENIIDESGMPKERFSAEFPKEGPSILRIQQVVRGDSAAYFCASSPSQGAITNIQYFGAGTRLSVL.

The chain has TRBV7-2 and TRBJ2-5; a weak D match, TRBD2 (6 bases). V was pared by 4 bases and J by 5 bases, with 17 bases between. The CDR3 length is 15 residues. Germline V lookup: CDR1 SGHTA, CDR2 FQGNSA. CDR3 coding DNA: TGTGCCAGCAGCTCAATGTGGGGCCGGGGGGAGACCCAGTACTTC. It encodes CASSSMWGRGETQYF.

This clone was seen more than once but under ten times. The V and J genes are TRBV6-2 or TRBV6-3 and TRBJ1-5; 8 nucleotides match TRBD1. Germline assignment: CDR1 MNHEY and CDR2 SVGEGT. The CDR3 contains 14 residues. Trimming took 6 bases from V and 7 from J; bases not matched to a gene: 8. Here the CDR3 reads CASSGQGYNQPQHF. The DNA for the CDR3 is TGTGCCAGCAGCGGACAGGGCTACAACCAGCCCCAGCATTTT.

CDR3 nucleotide sequence: TGTGCCAGCAGCTTGTATAGGGGGAACAATTCACCCCTCCACTTT. It specifies CASSLYRGNNSPLHF. The chain uses TRBV5-8 and TRBJ1-6; TRBD1 is a possible D gene (6 bases). Germline V gene sequence: CDR1 SGHTS, CDR2 YDEGEE. V was cut by 1 base and J by 7 bases, with 12 bases left in between. This CDR3 has 15 residues.

The chain is built from TRBV28 and TRBJ2-3, with D maybe TRBD1 (5 bases). Trimming left V 3 bases short and J 6 bases short, with 7 bases between. The CDR3 extends over 12 amino acids. Germline V lookup: CDR1 MDHEN, CDR2 SYDVKM. CDR3 bases: TGTGCCAGCAGTTTGGGGCCGGATACGCAGTATTTT. Translated: CASSLGPDTQYF.

V gene TRBV9 combines with J gene TRBJ1-3; unclear D gene. Deletions cut 3 bases from V and 7 bases from J, with 8 bases between. The CDR3 consists of 12 residues. Germline assignment: CDR1 SGDLS and CDR2 YYNGEE. The CDR3 nucleotides read TGTGCCAGCAGCGGCCACGGGAACACCATATATTTT. Its translation: CASSGHGNTIYF. Supplemented by reference TRBV9 and TRBJ1-3, the full variable domain reads DSGVTQTPKHLITATGQRVTLRCSPRSGDLSVYWYQQSLDQGLQFLIQYYNGEERAKGNILERFSAQQFPDLHSELNLSSLELGDSALYFCASSGHGNTIYFGEGSWLTVV.

The CDR3 DNA reads TGTGCCAGCAGCTACCCCCCGGCGGGCCAAGAGACCCAGTACTTC. It yields the protein CASSYPPAGQETQYF. The genes are TRBV7-8 and TRBJ2-5; perhaps TRBD2 as D (5 bases). The length of the CDR3 is 15 residues. The V gene lost 4 bases and the J gene lost 1 base, with 13 bases spanning the gap. The germline gives CDR1 SGHVS, CDR2 FQNEAQ.

This clone appeared a single time. V and J are TRBV5-1 and TRBJ2-5; 8 nucleotides match TRBD1. Per germline, CDR1 SGHRS and CDR2 YFSETQ. Trimming at V came to 4 bases and at J to 1 base, leaving 6 bases not matched to a gene. The CDR3 sequence is 15 residues long. CDR3 loop: CASSINRGVQETQYF. The CDR3 bases are TGCGCCAGCAGCATAAACAGGGGGGTCCAAGAGACCCAGTACTTC.

The chain employs TRBV6-2 or TRBV6-3 and TRBJ1-3; 7 bases are shared with TRBD1. This CDR3 contains 15 residues. V lost 2 bases to trimming and J lost 2 bases; unmatched junction nucleotides: 3. Germline assignment: CDR1 MNHEY and CDR2 SVGEGT. In DNA, the CDR3 is TGTGCCAGCAGTTACGGGACAGTCACTGGAAACACCATATATTTT. It yields the protein CASSYGTVTGNTIYF.

CDR3 residues: CASSRGLDSNEQYF. CDR3 nucleotide sequence: TGTGCCAGCAGTCGCGGTCTAGACTCGAACGAGCAGTACTTC. The chain combines TRBV2 with TRBJ2-7; no clear D gene. The CDR3 loop spans 14 amino acids. Between the trimmed V and J ends, which lost 5 bases and 5 bases, there was a span of 16 bases. CDR1 is SNHLY, CDR2 FYNNEI, per germline.

The chain couples TRBV7-9 to TRBJ2-3; D unresolved. The CDR3 runs 14 residues. The V gene lost 7 bases and the J gene lost 2 bases, with 13 bases spanning the gap. The germline V gene encodes CDR1 SEHNR and CDR2 FQNEAQ (reference sequence). This CDR3 is CASKLAPLTDTQYF. In DNA form, the CDR3 reads TGTGCCAGCAAGTTGGCCCCCCTCACAGATACGCAGTATTTT.

The chain carries TRBV7-9 and TRBJ2-3; D is perhaps TRBD2 (6 bases). The germline V gene encodes CDR1 SEHNR and CDR2 FQNEAQ (reference sequence). V was shortened by 5 bases and J by 0 bases, with 12 bases between the two germline ends. CDR3 length: 15 residues. The CDR3 spells CASSAPGTSTDTQYF. The CDR3 DNA reads as TGTGCCAGCAGCGCCCCCGGGACTAGCACAGATACGCAGTATTTT. The whole variable domain, filled in from reference TRBV7-9 and TRBJ2-3, reads DTGVSQNPRHKITKRGQNVTFRCDPISEHNRLYWYRQTLGQGPEFLTYFQNEAQLEKSRLLSDRFSAERPKGSFSTLEIQRTEQGDSAMYLCASSAPGTSTDTQYFGPGTRLTVL.

This clone is a singleton in its sample. This chain uses TRBV27 with TRBJ2-7; no clear D gene. The germline gives CDR1 MNHEY, CDR2 SMNVEV (reference sequence). This CDR3 has 12 amino acids. The ends were cut back, 5 bases at V and 6 bases at J, with 11 bases in the middle. The CDR3 is CASSLRAGEQYF. CDR3 coding DNA: TGTGCCAGCAGTCTACGAGCAGGCGAGCAGTACTTC.

The chain has TRBV10-3 and TRBJ1-1, with D possibly being TRBD1 (5 bases). The CDR3 loop spans 13 amino acids. The germline CDR1 and CDR2 sequences are ENHRY and SYGVKD. With 3 bases removed from V and 1 base from J, the gap between germline ends came to 6 bases. Here the CDR3 reads CAISEQENTEAFF. CDR3 DNA sequence: TGTGCCATCAGTGAACAGGAGAACACTGAAGCTTTCTTT.

CDR3 in amino acids: CASSLGQDNQPQHF. The CDR3, as DNA: TGTGCCAGCAGCCTCGGACAGGACAATCAGCCCCAGCATTTT. The chain has TRBV6-2 or TRBV6-3 and TRBJ1-5, with 7 bases identical to TRBD1. With V trimmed by 6 bases and J by 3 bases, 5 bases remained unmatched. Germline CDR1 reads MNHEY; CDR2 reads SVGEGT. This CDR3 has 14 amino acids.

The J gene is TRBJ2-4, the V gene TRBV6-2 or TRBV6-3; D is unresolved. Germline V gives CDR1 MNHEY, CDR2 SVGEGT. CDR3 length: 13 residues. V lost 5 bases and J lost 7, with 12 bases in between. The CDR3 loop reads CASSANDKNIQYF. Written as DNA, the CDR3 is TGTGCCAGCAGTGCCAATGACAAGAACATTCAGTACTTC.

The rearrangement uses TRBV7-8 and TRBJ1-1; D is uncertain. V was clipped by 6 bases and J by 1 base, with 12 bases between them. CDR3 size: 14 residues. The germline CDR1 and CDR2 sequences are SGHVS and FQNEAQ. CDR3: CASSPLRGNTEAFF. In nucleotides, the CDR3 is TGTGCCAGCAGTCCGCTACGGGGGAACACTGAAGCTTTCTTT.

The chain links TRBV7-9 to TRBJ2-1; D is perhaps TRBD2 (6 bases). Germline V gives CDR1 SEHNR, CDR2 FQNEAQ (reference sequence). CDR3 length equals 15 residues. The ends were cut back, 6 bases at V and 5 bases at J, with 17 bases in the middle. The CDR3 protein is CASSLSGGNNNEQFF. In DNA form, the CDR3 reads TGTGCCAGCAGTTTAAGCGGAGGGAATAACAATGAGCAGTTCTTC.

This clone was counted a single time. The genes are TRBV4-1 and TRBJ1-4; 7 bases are shared with TRBD1. The CDR3 length is 15 residues. With 3 bases clipped from V and 7 bases from J, the junction kept 8 bases outside the gene matches. Germline CDR1 reads MGHRA; CDR2 reads YSYEKL. CDR3 protein: CASSHLTGTGEKLFF. CDR3 nucleotide sequence: TGCGCCAGCAGCCACCTGACAGGGACCGGTGAAAAACTGTTTTTT.

The chain combines TRBV4-3 with TRBJ2-6, with TRBD1 identical over 12 bases. Unmatched junction bases numbered 9, after V lost 1 base and J lost 2 bases. This CDR3 spans 20 amino acids. Germline assignment: CDR1 LGHNA and CDR2 YSLEER. CDR3 coding DNA: TGCGCCAGCAGCCAAGTAATTTCCGGGACAGGGGGCGCTGGGGCCAACGTCCTGACTTTC. Its protein is CASSQVISGTGGAGANVLTF.

CDR3 sequence (DNA): TGTGCCAGCAGTTTTGAGGAGAACACTGAAGCTTTCTTT. This encodes CASSFEENTEAFF. V usage is TRBV27 and J usage is TRBJ1-1; D remains unclear. This CDR3 spans 13 amino acids. Trimming stripped 3 bases from V and 1 base from J, with 6 bases between. Germline CDR1 reads MNHEY; CDR2 reads SMNVEV (reference sequence).

The chain links TRBV10-3 to TRBJ2-2, with D unclear. CDR3 length equals 13 residues. Trimming took off 11 bases at V and 7 bases at J, with 17 bases between the two ends. The germline CDR1 and CDR2 sequences are ENHRY and SYGVKD. The DNA of the CDR3 is TGTGCCCACCATCAAAAGCCGGGCGGGGAGCTGTTTTTT. As protein: CAHHQKPGGELFF.

This chain connects TRBV28 to TRBJ1-1; D is uncertain. CDR3 length: 17 residues. Trimming cost V 5 bases and J 8 bases, with 27 bases left between them. The V gene's germline CDR1 is MDHEN and CDR2 SYDVKM. CDR3 region: CASSPPGKTGYVGEAFF. CDR3 nucleotide sequence: TGTGCCAGCAGTCCACCCGGGAAAACCGGGTATGTCGGCGAAGCTTTCTTT. The entire variable domain, with the rest obtained from reference TRBV28 and TRBJ1-1, is as follows: DVKVTQSSRYLVKRTGEKVFLECVQDMDHENMFWYRQDPGLGLRLIYFSYDVKMKEKGDIPEGYSVSREKKERFSLILESASTNQTSMYLCASSPPGKTGYVGEAFFGQGTRLTVV.

The V and J genes are TRBV24-1 and TRBJ1-1, with 11 bases matching TRBD1. The CDR3 is 15 residues long. The junction had 3 bases not matched to a gene; V was cut back by 4 bases and J by 3 bases. Germline CDR1 and CDR2: KGHDR and SFDVKD. The CDR3 spells CATSDPGQGDTEAFF. DNA for the CDR3: TGTGCCACCAGTGACCCGGGACAGGGGGACACTGAAGCTTTCTTT.

The chain is built from TRBV20-1 and TRBJ2-1, with a possible D match to TRBD1 (6 bases). Germline V gene data show CDR1 as DFQATT and CDR2 as SNEGSKA (reference sequence). The CDR3 loop spans 11 amino acids. V was shortened by 6 bases and J by 4 bases, with 7 bases between the two germline ends. CDR3 DNA sequence: TGCAGTGCCGGGACATACAATGAGCAGTTCTTC. Residues: CSAGTYNEQFF.